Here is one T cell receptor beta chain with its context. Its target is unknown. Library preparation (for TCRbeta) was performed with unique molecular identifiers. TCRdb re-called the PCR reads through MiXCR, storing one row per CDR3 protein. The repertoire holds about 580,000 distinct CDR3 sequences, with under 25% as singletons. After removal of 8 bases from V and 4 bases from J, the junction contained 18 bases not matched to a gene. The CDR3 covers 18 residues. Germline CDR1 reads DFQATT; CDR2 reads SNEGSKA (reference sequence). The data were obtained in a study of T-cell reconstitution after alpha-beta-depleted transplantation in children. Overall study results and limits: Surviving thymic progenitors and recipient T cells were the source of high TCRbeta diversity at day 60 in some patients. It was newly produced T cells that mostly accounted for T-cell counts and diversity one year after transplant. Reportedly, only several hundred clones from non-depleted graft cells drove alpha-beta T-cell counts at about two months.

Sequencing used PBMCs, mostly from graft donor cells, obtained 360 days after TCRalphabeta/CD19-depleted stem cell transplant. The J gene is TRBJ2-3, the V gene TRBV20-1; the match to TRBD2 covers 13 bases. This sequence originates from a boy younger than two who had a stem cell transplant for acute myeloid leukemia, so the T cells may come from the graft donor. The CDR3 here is CSRSPPPPTSGGSDTQYF. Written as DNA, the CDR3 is TGCAGTCGTTCCCCTCCCCCCCCGACTAGCGGGGGGTCAGATACGCAGTATTTT.